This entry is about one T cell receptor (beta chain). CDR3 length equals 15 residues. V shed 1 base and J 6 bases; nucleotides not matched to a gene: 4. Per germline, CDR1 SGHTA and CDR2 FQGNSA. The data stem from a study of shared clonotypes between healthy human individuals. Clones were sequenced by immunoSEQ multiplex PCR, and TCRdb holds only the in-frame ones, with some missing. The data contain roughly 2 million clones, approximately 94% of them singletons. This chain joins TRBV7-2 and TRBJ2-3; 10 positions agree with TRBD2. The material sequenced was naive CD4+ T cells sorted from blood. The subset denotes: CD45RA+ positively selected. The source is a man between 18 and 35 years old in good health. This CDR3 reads CASSLVAGGRDTQYF. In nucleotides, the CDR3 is TGTGCCAGCAGCTTAGTAGCGGGAGGCCGGGATACGCAGTATTTT.